One sample yielded the 2 T cell receptor beta chains listed below, sequenced in a study of cytomegalovirus exposure and HLA in healthy donors. Sequencing was performed with immunoSEQ multiplex PCR; in TCRdb, only in-frame clones are kept and a portion is missing. The sample lists approximately 200,000 clones; 85% to 90% were seen once. Input material: PBMCs. The source of these receptors is a woman younger than 35 in good health and CMV-seronegative.

The chain recombines TRBV4-1 with TRBJ1-2, with D perhaps matching TRBD1 (6 bases). Germline CDR1 reads MGHRA; CDR2 reads YSYEKL. Trimming cost V 0 bases and J 5 bases, with 16 bases left between them. The CDR3 has 16 amino acids. In nucleotides, the CDR3 is TGCGCCAGCAGCCAAGAAGGTGGCAGGGGACCGTATGGCTACACCTTC. Protein product: CASSQEGGRGPYGYTF.

This clone was counted a single time. The chain uses TRBV28 and TRBJ1-2, with 9 positions matching TRBD1. The CDR3 is 17 amino acids. Germline CDR1 is MDHEN and CDR2 is SYDVKM. J was trimmed by 4 bases and V by 4 bases; bases with no gene match: 13. The CDR3 DNA reads as TGTGCCAGCAGTTCACCGGGACAGGGTGTTGGGATCTATGGCTACACCTTC. This translates into CASSSPGQGVGIYGYTF.